This TCR beta chain was sequenced for a study of blood T cell repertoires in COVID-19. Study at large: The origin of the acute and convalescent COVID-19 samples was the United States, Italy and Spain. Nucleic acid was either cDNA or gDNA, and it came from T cells, B-cell-depleted T cells, or PBMCs.

This CDR3 is built from 13 residues. V gave up 4 bases and J gave up 4 bases, with 11 bases separating them. CDR1 is ENHRY, CDR2 SYGVKD, per germline. Seattle patient enrollment occurred during active infection, with longitudinal follow-up thereafter. Source study methods: Amplification of reference gene primers provided the estimated nucleated cell counts. Method: immunoSEQ multiplex PCR; TCRdb's copy keeps in-frame clones and lacks some. Clone size and the V and J calls come from that table; the DNA yielded D and trimming. Seen here are roughly 160,000 clones, around nine tenths observed once, and the top ten hold 10%.

This chain connects TRBV10-3 to TRBJ2-7, with D hard to call. The sequence was obtained from a woman aged 70-85 years with COVID-19, enrolled during active disease. The specimen sequenced was peripheral blood. Here the CDR3 reads CAISGDNLYEQYF. The CDR3 nucleotides are TGTGCCATCAGTGGAGACAATCTGTACGAGCAGTACTTC.